The T cell receptor (beta chain) described here comes from a study of human T cells and chemical hapten exposure. As for the study in general: Alopecia areata, totalis or universalis was found in mostly female patients. The study's findings and limits: The presence of alopecia in the donors means their immune response may differ from healthy people's.

Time point specified: pre-sensitization, week 0. Sample treatment: therapeutic diphenylcyclopropenone sensitization with weekly scalp DPC. TCRdb re-called the RACE reads through MiXCR, storing one row per CDR3 protein. The sample shows around 380,000 distinct CDR3 sequences, about 5% of them seen only once. V was pared by 10 bases and J by 8 bases, with 17 bases between. Germline V gene lookup returns CDR1 KGHDR and CDR2 SFDVKD. This CDR3 region has 13 residues. This clonotype occurred many times. Antigen: not known. This specimen consisted of whole blood, obtained in connection with sensitization to the hapten diphenylcyclopropenone (DPC). The clonotype was recovered from a woman aged 18-29 years with alopecia areata. Some clones in this sample may be carry-over from other donors' samples. This chain connects TRBV24-1 to TRBJ2-1, with D tentatively TRBD2 (7 bases). The CDR3, as DNA: TGTGCCACACAAGAGGGGGGGCTCTATGAGCAGTTCTTC. It specifies CATQEGGLYEQFF.